The 3 T cell receptor beta chains given below trace back to one sample, sequenced in a study of T cells in Graves' hyperthyroidism and ophthalmopathy. What was amplified from RNA transcripts were TCR beta CDR3 regions. The TCR CDR3 was amplified in a first-round RT-PCR using the HTBI primer set. TCRdb fed the multiplex PCR reads into MiXCR, producing one record per CDR3 protein. The sample contains about 640,000 distinct CDR3 sequences, 20% of which appear only once. Sequencing was carried out using blood. Every receptor here comes from a man aged 25 to 45 with Graves' ophthalmopathy.

In DNA form, the CDR3 reads TGCGCCAGCAGCCAAGATCCACTAGCGGGAGTCGAGCAGTACTTC. Translation gives CASSQDPLAGVEQYF. The chain uses TRBV4-1 and TRBJ2-7, with 11 bases fitting TRBD2. The J segment lost 6 bases and the V segment lost 0 bases, leaving 4 bases of the junction unmatched. Looked up from germline, CDR1 is MGHRA and CDR2 is YSYEKL. This CDR3 region has 15 residues.

This sequence joins TRBV20-1 and TRBJ2-1; possible D gene TRBD1, 5 bases. Germline V gene sequence: CDR1 DFQATT, CDR2 SNEGSKA (reference sequence). Deletions cut 0 bases from V and 3 bases from J, with 12 bases between. The CDR3 extends over 15 amino acids. CDR3 residues: CSARDRAGFYNEQFF. In DNA, the CDR3 is TGCAGTGCTAGAGATCGGGCAGGGTTCTACAATGAGCAGTTCTTC.

This chain connects TRBV5-1 to TRBJ2-7, with 9 bases matching TRBD2. Per germline, CDR1 SGHRS and CDR2 YFSETQ. The CDR3 spans 15 residues. V was clipped by 0 bases and J by 2 bases; unmatched bases: 3. CDR3 DNA: TGCGCCAGCAGCTTGGGGCGGGAGGGCCCCTACGAGCAGTACTTC. Amino acids: CASSLGREGPYEQYF.